This TCR beta chain was identified in a study of cytomegalovirus exposure and HLA in healthy donors. Overall study context: For the roughly 370 genotyped donors, roughly 80% fell within the Caucasian-associated ancestry cluster.

Findings of the study overall: Within an earlier analysis, most TCR beta V segments proved productive either about 90% or about 30% of the time. Researchers reported in a later analysis that common viral pathogens appeared linked to several top clusters.

Regarding this clone: Its antigen is currently unknown.

With 60 Vbeta and 13 Jbeta primers, the PCR was carried out. Only in-frame clones appear in the TCRdb table, and some are missing; sequencing was by immunoSEQ multiplex PCR. The sample records around 63,000 clones, about three quarters being singletons. Germline V CDR1 and CDR2: MGHRA, YSYEKL. CDR3 length equals 15 residues. The clonotype was recovered from a man in his forties in good health and CMV-seronegative. Sequencing used PBMCs. The gene calls are TRBV4-1 and TRBJ2-5, with D possibly being TRBD2 (6 bases). The better agreement between TRBJ2-7 and the DNA end casts doubt on the J call. The CDR3 DNA is TGCGCCAGCAGCCAAGGGAGGGGACCGAACGACGAGCAGTACTTC. Protein: CASSQGRGPNDEQYF.